A selection of T cell receptor beta chains follows, all from one sample in a study of cytomegalovirus exposure and HLA in healthy donors. Data came from immunoSEQ multiplex PCR; TCRdb stores just in-frame clones and leaves some out. The sample has a few hundred thousand clones, approximately 85% seen once; the top ten hold around 0.88%. Sequencing used PBMCs. The source is a man under 40 in good health and CMV-seronegative. CDR3s include the opening cysteine and the closing phenylalanine or tryptophan. The order of the fields is J gene, D gene, V gene, clone size, CDR3 protein, CDR3 DNA. The D gene is left open where the match is weak. The size of a clone is reported for some rows only, either as once, few or many, or as a class for expanded clones.

>TRBJ1-2|.|TRBV4-1|.
CASSQAGSTGGYGYTF
TGCGCCAGCAGCCAAGCCGGTTCGACAGGTGGATATGGCTACACCTTC
>TRBJ1-2|.|TRBV29-1|.
CSVRPGERYGYTF
TGCAGCGTTCGACCGGGGGAACGGTATGGCTACACCTTC
>TRBJ2-5|.|TRBV5-1|.
CASSFTAVQETQYF
TGCGCCAGCAGCTTTACGGCGGTCCAAGAGACCCAGTACTTC
>TRBJ1-5|.|TRBV27|.
CASSRLGGAKDQPQHF
TGTGCCAGCAGTCGTCTAGGGGGGGCTAAGGATCAGCCCCAGCATTTT
>TRBJ2-7|TRBD1|TRBV2|.
CASSERWRQGSDEQYF
TGTGCCAGCAGTGAACGCTGGAGACAGGGATCGGACGAGCAGTACTTC
>TRBJ2-1|.|TRBV4-1|.
CASSQVAGPNEQFF
TGCGCCAGCAGCCAAGTGGCAGGGCCCAATGAGCAGTTCTTC
>TRBJ2-1|TRBD2|TRBV4-3|.
CASSQDSGGGYNEQFF
TGCGCCAGCAGCCAGGATAGCGGGGGGGGATACAATGAGCAGTTCTTC
>TRBJ1-1|.|TRBV2|.
CASHESGVGYTEAFF
TGTGCCAGCCACGAATCAGGGGTGGGGTACACTGAAGCTTTCTTT
>TRBJ2-7|.|TRBV11-1|.
CASSLGRRGTYEQYF
TGTGCCAGCAGCTTAGGTCGCAGGGGAACCTACGAGCAGTACTTC
>TRBJ2-2|.|TRBV5-6|.
CASSLVAAGELFF
TGTGCCAGCAGCCTCGTGGCGGCCGGGGAGCTGTTTTTT
>TRBJ2-6|.|TRBV5-6|.
CASSFDYAGVSGANVLTF
TGTGCCAGCAGCTTTGACTATGCCGGGGTTAGTGGGGCCAACGTCCTGACTTTC
>TRBJ2-3|.|TRBV6-1|.
CASSEASSGQSSTDTQYF
TGTGCCAGCAGTGAAGCCTCTTCAGGTCAGTCCAGCACAGATACGCAGTATTTT
>TRBJ1-6|.|TRBV11-2|.
CASSLDSYGNSPLHF
TGTGCCAGCAGCTTAGATTCATACGGGAATTCACCCCTCCACTTT
>TRBJ1-6|.|TRBV5-5|.
CASTPSWSYNSPLHF
TGTGCCAGCACCCCGAGTTGGTCCTATAATTCACCCCTCCACTTT
>TRBJ1-3|.|TRBV5-1|.
CASSPGGSPASNTIYF
TGCGCCAGCAGCCCCGGAGGATCCCCAGCGTCGAACACCATATATTTT
>TRBJ2-7|.|TRBV5-1|.
CASSLAGFTYEQYF
TGCGCCAGCAGCTTGGCCGGGTTTACCTACGAGCAGTACTTC
>TRBJ2-1|TRBD2|TRBV6-1|.
CASSERLTSGVSSYNEQFF
TGTGCCAGCAGTGAAAGGTTGACTAGCGGGGTGAGCTCCTACAATGAGCAGTTCTTC
>TRBJ1-1|.|TRBV27|.
CASSLRGGAGTEAFF
TGTGCCAGCAGTTTACGGGGGGGCGCGGGAACTGAAGCTTTCTTT
>TRBJ1-6|.|TRBV27|few
CASKEGYNSPLHF
TGTGCCAGCAAGGAGGGGTATAATTCACCCCTCCACTTT
>TRBJ1-2|TRBD1|TRBV19|.
CASSPGQGGTNYGYTF
TGTGCCAGTAGTCCCGGACAGGGTGGGACTAACTATGGCTACACCTTC
>TRBJ2-3|.|TRBV4-3|.
CASSRMGSTDTQYF
TGCGCCAGCAGCCGCATGGGCAGCACAGATACGCAGTATTTT
>TRBJ2-7|TRBD1|TRBV27|.
CASSLSGTGGIYEQYF
TGTGCCAGCAGTTTATCCGGGACAGGGGGCATCTACGAGCAGTACTTC
>TRBJ1-3|.|TRBV4-3|.
CASSQEGRGGNTIYF
TGCGCCAGCAGCCAAGAGGGCAGGGGAGGAAACACCATATATTTT
>TRBJ2-1|.|TRBV19|.
CASSFRYNEQFF
TGTGCCAGTAGTTTCAGGTACAATGAGCAGTTCTTC
>TRBJ2-1|TRBD1|TRBV9|.
CASSVAGTGGSNEQFF
TGTGCCAGCAGCGTAGCAGGGACAGGGGGATCCAATGAGCAGTTCTTC
>TRBJ2-5|.|TRBV11-2|.
CASSLERTGLLEETQYF
TGTGCCAGCAGCTTAGAGAGGACAGGACTACTAGAGGAGACCCAGTACTTC
>TRBJ1-5|TRBD1|TRBV5-1|.
CASSLSAPDRALSNQPQHF
TGCGCCAGCAGCTTATCGGCCCCAGACAGGGCCCTTAGCAATCAGCCCCAGCATTTT
>TRBJ1-2|TRBD1|TRBV4-1|.
CASSPPQTTGADYGYTF
TGCGCCAGCAGCCCACCCCAGACGACAGGGGCCGACTATGGCTACACCTTC
>TRBJ2-5|TRBD1|TRBV7-2|.
CASSFNRGPQETQYF
TGTGCCAGCAGCTTCAACAGGGGCCCTCAAGAGACCCAGTACTTC
>TRBJ2-3|.|TRBV30|.
CAWSQGHADTQYF
TGTGCCTGGAGTCAGGGGCACGCAGATACGCAGTATTTT
>TRBJ1-2|.|TRBV2|.
CASSASYGGGYGYTF
TGTGCCAGCAGTGCTTCCTACGGGGGTGGCTATGGCTACACCTTC
>TRBJ2-7|TRBD1|TRBV4-3|few
CASSQWTGPEQYF
TGCGCCAGCAGCCAATGGACAGGGCCCGAGCAGTACTTC
>TRBJ2-5|TRBD2|TRBV7-8|.
CASSPRLAGAQETQYF
TGTGCCAGCAGCCCACGACTAGCGGGGGCCCAAGAGACCCAGTACTTC
>TRBJ2-5|.|TRBV1|.
CTSSPRTSGRRDQETQYF
TGCACCAGCAGCCCGAGGACTAGCGGGCGGCGGGACCAAGAGACCCAGTACTTC
>TRBJ2-7|TRBD1|TRBV5-8|.
CASSFSGTGFYEQYF
TGTGCCAGCAGCTTTTCCGGGACAGGGTTCTACGAGCAGTACTTC
>TRBJ2-5|.|TRBV5-1|.
CASSLVSVQETQYF
TGCGCCAGCAGCTTGGTGTCCGTTCAAGAGACCCAGTACTTC
>TRBJ2-5|TRBD2|TRBV4-3|.
CASSQELGLAGETQYF
TGCGCCAGCAGCCAAGAGCTGGGACTAGCAGGAGAGACCCAGTACTTC
>TRBJ2-1|TRBD2|TRBV2|.
CASSSEGRLAGGIEQFF
TGTGCCAGCAGTTCGGAGGGACGACTAGCGGGGGGCATCGAGCAGTTCTTC
>TRBJ2-7|.|TRBV21-1|.
CASSSPGQHFSYEQYF
TGTGCCAGCAGCAGCCCGGGACAGCATTTCTCCTACGAGCAGTACTTC
>TRBJ2-3|TRBD2|TRBV7-6|.
CASSLLAGGLTDTQYF
TGTGCCAGCAGCCTACTAGCGGGGGGATTAACAGATACGCAGTATTTT
>TRBJ1-4|.|TRBV6-5|once
CASSYEATNEKLFF
TGTGCCAGCAGTTACGAGGCAACTAATGAAAAACTGTTTTTT
>TRBJ1-2|.|TRBV7-9|once
CASSAAGEGVNYGYTF
TGTGCCAGCAGCGCGGCAGGGGAGGGGGTTAACTATGGCTACACCTTC
>TRBJ2-1|.|TRBV29-1|.
CSVELGPGGEQFF
TGCAGCGTCGAACTGGGCCCTGGCGGGGAGCAGTTCTTC
>TRBJ2-7|TRBD1|TRBV5-1|.
CASSGTGPYEQYF
TGCGCCAGCAGCGGGACAGGGCCCTACGAGCAGTACTTC
>TRBJ1-4|.|TRBV10-3|.
CAIGPPGAAKLFF
TGTGCCATCGGTCCTCCAGGGGCCGCTAAACTGTTTTTT
>TRBJ2-1|TRBD1|TRBV19|.
CATYPGRAGGPYNEQFF
TGTGCCACCTATCCAGGCAGGGCAGGGGGCCCTTACAATGAGCAGTTCTTC
>TRBJ2-5|.|TRBV6-6|.
CASSSYRTQETQYF
TGTGCCAGCAGTTCCTACCGGACTCAAGAGACCCAGTACTTC
>TRBJ1-2|.|TRBV6-5|.
CASSYGDTLGYTF
TGTGCCAGCAGTTACGGGGACACCCTTGGCTACACCTTC
>TRBJ1-3|TRBD1|TRBV2|.
CAILGRDRESGNTIYF
TGTGCCATTCTGGGACGGGACAGGGAGTCGGGAAACACCATATATTTT
>TRBJ1-4|.|TRBV15|.
CATSRDPGGGATNEKLFF
TGTGCCACCAGCAGAGACCCCGGGGGAGGTGCAACTAATGAAAAACTGTTTTTT
>TRBJ1-5|.|TRBV4-1|few
CASSQASYQPQHF
TGCGCCAGCAGCCAAGCCTCCTATCAGCCCCAGCATTTT
>TRBJ2-3|TRBD2|TRBV9|.
CASRGGASTDTQYF
TGTGCCAGCCGGGGAGGGGCGAGCACAGATACGCAGTATTTT
>TRBJ2-2|TRBD1|TRBV23-1|.
CASSHRQGRRTGELFF
TGCGCCAGCAGTCATAGACAGGGGCGAAGGACCGGGGAGCTGTTTTTT
>TRBJ2-5|TRBD1|TRBV9|.
CASSVEDRGLKETQYF
TGTGCCAGCAGCGTTGAGGACAGGGGGCTGAAAGAGACCCAGTACTTC
>TRBJ2-5|.|TRBV11-2|once
CASSLEHSSQETQYF
TGTGCCAGCAGCTTAGAACACAGCTCACAAGAGACCCAGTACTTC
>TRBJ1-6|.|TRBV7-6|once
CASSLEGRGDSPLHF
TGTGCCAGCAGCTTAGAGGGCAGGGGAGACTCACCCCTCCACTTT
>TRBJ1-2|TRBD1|TRBV7-9|.
CASSHSGGANGYTF
TGTGCCAGCAGCCACTCAGGGGGCGCGAATGGCTACACCTTC